This T cell receptor (beta chain) stems from a study of STAT5B mutations in CD4+ large granular lymphocyte leukemia. Overall study findings and caveats: Top patient clones used TRBV06 genes more often: 8/27 versus 2/35 in controls.

Turning to this clone: Its antigen remains unidentified.

Clones were sequenced by immunoSEQ multiplex PCR, and TCRdb holds only the in-frame ones, with some missing. Altogether 45,000 or so clones are present, 80% to 90% being singletons, with the ten largest covering 2.6%. CDR1 is KGHSH and CDR2 is LQKENI in the germline V gene. The CDR3 sequence is 15 residues long. Losses at the gene ends were 3 bases for V and 1 base for J; bases not matched to a gene: 4. Sequencing was performed on CD4+ T cells from blood buffy coats. The chain combines TRBV18 with TRBJ2-7; the match to TRBD2 covers 9 bases. This receptor was identified in a human donor in good health. CDR3 sequence reads: CASSPTTSGSYEQYF. CDR3 sequence (DNA): TGTGCCAGCTCACCTACGACTAGCGGTTCCTACGAGCAGTACTTC.